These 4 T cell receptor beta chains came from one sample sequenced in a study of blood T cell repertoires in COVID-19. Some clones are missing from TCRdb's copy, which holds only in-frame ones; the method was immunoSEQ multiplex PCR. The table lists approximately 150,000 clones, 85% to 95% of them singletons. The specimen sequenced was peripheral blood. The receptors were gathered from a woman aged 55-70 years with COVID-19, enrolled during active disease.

The CDR3 nucleotides are TGTGCCAGCAATCGAGAGGATAGCAATCAGCCCCAGCATTTT. It specifies CASNREDSNQPQHF. The V gene is TRBV2, the J gene TRBJ1-5; D gene unclear. Germline CDR1 reads SNHLY; CDR2 reads FYNNEI. The length of the CDR3 is 14 residues. Trimming pared 7 bases from V and 0 bases from J, leaving 10 bases between.

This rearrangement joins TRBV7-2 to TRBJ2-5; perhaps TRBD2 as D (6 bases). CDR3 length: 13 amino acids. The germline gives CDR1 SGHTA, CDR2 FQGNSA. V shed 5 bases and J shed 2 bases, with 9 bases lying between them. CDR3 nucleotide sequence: TGTGCCAGCAGCCGGAGGGGTCAAGAGACCCAGTACTTC. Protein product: CASSRRGQETQYF.

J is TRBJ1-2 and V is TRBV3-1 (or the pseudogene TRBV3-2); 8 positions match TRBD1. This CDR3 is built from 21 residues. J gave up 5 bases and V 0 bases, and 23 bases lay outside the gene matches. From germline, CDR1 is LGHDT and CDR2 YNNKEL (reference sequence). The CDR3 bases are TGTGCCAGCAGCCAAGATACGGGGCAGGGGCAGGGGGCTCCCGAGGAATATGGCTACACCTTC. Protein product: CASSQDTGQGQGAPEEYGYTF.

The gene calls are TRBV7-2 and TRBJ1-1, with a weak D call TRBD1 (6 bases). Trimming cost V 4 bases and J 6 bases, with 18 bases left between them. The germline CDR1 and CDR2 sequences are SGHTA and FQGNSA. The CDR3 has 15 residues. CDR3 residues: CASSYSGAAASEAFF. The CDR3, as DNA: TGTGCCAGCAGCTATTCAGGGGCGGCGGCATCTGAAGCTTTCTTT.